This paragraph covers one T cell receptor (beta chain) sequence. What it recognizes is unknown. This sample stems from a study of T cell responses to AZD1222 COVID-19 vaccine. Broader study findings: Across the whole spike, CD4 TCRs peaked at regions 160-218 and 743-854.

Repertoires were generated with immunoSEQ multiplex PCR, while TCRdb's copy carries only in-frame clones and drops some. The sample carries about 150,000 clones, 80% to 95% recorded once. The CDR3 consists of 16 residues. Germline V gene lookup returns CDR1 MRHNA and CDR2 SNTAGT. Losses at the gene ends were 2 bases for V and 0 bases for J; bases not matched to a gene: 3. The chain combines TRBV6-4 with TRBJ2-3, with 9 bases fitting TRBD2. The sequence was collected from an adult in good health. The sample in question was peripheral blood, obtained on day 0 of AZD1222 vaccination. This CDR3 reads CASSDHTSGSTDTQYF. The DNA of the CDR3 is TGTGCCAGCAGTGACCACACTAGCGGGAGCACAGATACGCAGTATTTT.